The 16 T cell receptor beta chains below all came from one sample that was sequenced in a study of T cell responses to AZD1222 COVID-19 vaccine (dated by TCRdb to the early 2020s). Library creation used the immunoSEQ multiplex PCR assay. Drawn from immuneACCESS, this table holds only the in-frame rearrangements with V and J called that TCRdb kept. Clones are partly lost; checked studies trace under half to an unresolved V gene and leave the rest unexplained. This sample is represented by 200,000 to 250,000 clones; about 93% of them were singletons. The ten largest clones represent about 1% of the sample. The meaning of the sample's time point label: baseline before first vaccination. The treatment or condition label for this specimen denotes: meningococcal conjugate vaccine given as trial control. The sequencing here drew on peripheral blood, taken on day 0 of MenACWY control vaccination. The source is an adult in good health.

The chain uses TRBV2 and TRBJ1-1, with D perhaps matching TRBD1 (5 bases). Trimming took off 5 bases at V and 0 bases at J, with 7 bases between the two ends. In germline, CDR1 is SNHLY, CDR2 FYNNEI. The CDR3 covers 13 residues. DNA of the CDR3: TGTGCCAGCAGTCAGGGTCTGAACACTGAAGCTTTCTTT. Amino acid sequence: CASSQGLNTEAFF.

V and J are TRBV19 and TRBJ1-3; no firm D call. Germline lookup yields CDR1 LNHDA and CDR2 SQIVND (reference sequence). This CDR3 has 13 amino acids. V lost 7 bases and J 2 bases, leaving 9 bases between the germline ends. The CDR3 here is CASNQEAGNTIYF. CDR3 bases: TGTGCCAGTAATCAGGAGGCTGGAAACACCATATATTTT.

This clone was seen only once. The V gene is TRBV21-1, the J gene TRBJ1-2; the table names TRBD1, a call not compared with the DNA. TRBV21-1 is shown as a pseudogene. The length of the CDR3 is 19 residues. The CDR3 DNA sequence: TGTGCCAGCAGCAAATTCTTTAGGGACAGGGTGAGGTCATGGAGTGGCTACACCTTC. Its translation: CASSKFFRDRVRSWSGYTF.

CDR3 sequence reads: CASSPIQTGGELFF. In DNA form, the CDR3 reads TGCGCCAGCAGCCCGATCCAGACAGGCGGGGAGCTGTTTTTT. The chain carries TRBV5-1 and TRBJ2-2; D is possibly TRBD1 (6 bases). Germline V gives CDR1 SGHRS, CDR2 YFSETQ. V was trimmed by 4 bases and J by 7 bases, leaving 14 bases between them. The CDR3 totals 14 residues.

This clone has only one observation. This rearrangement joins TRBV20-1 to TRBJ1-2; 8 bases map to TRBD1. J lost 3 bases, V lost 6 bases, and 0 bases had no gene match. Germline V CDR1 and CDR2: DFQATT, SNEGSKA (reference sequence). The CDR3 sequence is 11 residues long. CDR3 residues: CSADRDYGYTF. CDR3 nucleotides: TGCAGTGCGGACAGGGACTATGGCTACACCTTC.

DNA for the CDR3: TGTGCCAGCAGTTTGCTCGACGGGGGCTATGGCTACACCTTC. Encoded protein: CASSLLDGGYGYTF. This sequence joins TRBV28 and TRBJ1-2; tentative D call: TRBD1 (5 bases). The CDR3 length is 14 residues. Germline assignment: CDR1 MDHEN and CDR2 SYDVKM. Trimming stripped 3 bases from V and 4 bases from J, with 12 bases between.

The V call is TRBV2, the J call TRBJ1-1; 9 bases are a match to TRBD1. Germline trimming cut 7 bases from V and 1 base from J; bases unmatched to any gene: 7. This CDR3 contains 15 residues. Germline V CDR1 and CDR2: SNHLY, FYNNEI. The CDR3 DNA reads TGTGCCAGCATCGGAAGACAGGGGGGGAACACTGAAGCTTTCTTT. It codes for CASIGRQGGNTEAFF.

This sequence joins TRBV7-8 and TRBJ2-5, with D tentatively TRBD1 (5 bases). The V end was cut by 5 bases, the J end by 2 bases, with 15 bases between. The V gene's germline CDR1 is SGHVS and CDR2 FQNEAQ. CDR3 length: 15 amino acids. DNA of the CDR3: TGTGCCAGCAGCCGAGCCAGGGCCGTTCAAGAGACCCAGTACTTC. This sequence encodes CASSRARAVQETQYF. The variable domain in full, completed from reference TRBV7-8 and TRBJ2-5, reads GAGVSQSPRYKVAKRGQDVALRCDPISGHVSLFWYQQALGQGPEFLTYFQNEAQLDKSGLPSDRFFAERPEGSVSTLKIQRTQQEDSAVYLCASSRARAVQETQYFGPGTRLLVL.

This chain joins TRBV4-1 and TRBJ2-7; 11 nucleotides agree with TRBD2. The CDR3 spans 16 residues. The trim removed 0 bases at V and 3 bases at J, leaving 4 bases unmatched. The germline CDR1 and CDR2 sequences are MGHRA and YSYEKL. As DNA, the CDR3 is TGCGCCAGCAGCCAAGATCGAACTAGCGGGGGCTACGAGCAGTACTTC. Translation gives CASSQDRTSGGYEQYF.

The chain employs TRBV28 and TRBJ1-4, with 7 bases matching TRBD1. Germline assignment: CDR1 MDHEN and CDR2 SYDVKM. Germline trimming cut 5 bases from V and 13 bases from J; bases unmatched to any gene: 16. CDR3 length: 15 amino acids. The CDR3 DNA follows: TGTGCCAGCAGTAAGACCGGGGACAGCGCATTTCGACTGTTTTTT. This codes for CASSKTGDSAFRLFF.

DNA for the CDR3: TGTGCCACCAGCAGAGAATCGCAGTCTAGGGAAAAACTGTTTTTT. Its protein product is CATSRESQSREKLFF. The rearrangement links TRBV15 to TRBJ1-4; D not resolved. The germline V gene has CDR1 LNHNV and CDR2 YYDKDF (reference sequence). This CDR3 has 15 residues. V gave up 0 bases and J gave up 8 bases, with 13 bases separating them. Looking up the rest from reference TRBV15 and TRBJ1-4 gives the full variable domain: DAMVIQNPRYQVTQFGKPVTLSCSQTLNHNVMYWYQQKSSQAPKLLFHYYDKDFNNEADTPDNFQSRRPNTSFCFLDIRSPGLGDTAMYLCATSRESQSREKLFFGSGTQLSVL.

This clone was observed a handful of times. This sequence joins TRBV6-6 and TRBJ2-7; D tentatively fits TRBD1 or TRBD2 (5 bases each). V dropped 5 bases and J dropped 2 bases, with 10 bases sitting between them. This CDR3 is 13 amino acids long. Germline V gene sequence: CDR1 MNHNY, CDR2 SVGAGI (reference sequence). The CDR3 coding sequence is TGTGCCAGCAGTACCTGGGGGACCTACGAGCAGTACTTC. Translated: CASSTWGTYEQYF.

V and J are TRBV7-9 and TRBJ1-4; TRBD1 agrees at 9 bases. CDR3 size: 16 residues. The V gene end was trimmed by 4 bases and the J gene end by 8 bases; junction bases not matched to a gene: 11. CDR1 and CDR2 from the germline V gene are SEHNR and FQNEAQ (reference sequence). DNA for the CDR3: TGTGCCAGCAGCTATTCCCCGGGACAGGGTATGGAAAAACTGTTTTTT. Translation: CASSYSPGQGMEKLFF.

In this sample, this clone turned up once. The gene calls are TRBV19 and TRBJ1-2, with D possibly matching TRBD1 (6 bases). The CDR3 totals 15 residues. V lost 6 bases to trimming and J lost 2 bases, with 16 bases between them. From germline, CDR1 is LNHDA and CDR2 SQIVND (reference sequence). CDR3 bases: TGTGCCAGTAGGCCCCCGGGGGCGAAGAACTATGGCTACACCTTC. Translated, it gives CASRPPGAKNYGYTF.

The J gene is TRBJ1-2, the V gene TRBV12-3 or TRBV12-4; the D is unclear. V was pared by 2 bases and J by 7 bases, with 8 bases between. This CDR3 has 12 amino acids. The CDR3 DNA reads TGTGCCAGCAGTTTACGGGAGTTTGGCTACACCTTC. This sequence encodes CASSLREFGYTF.

The chain links TRBV5-3 to TRBJ2-5; maybe TRBD2 (5 bases). TRBV5-3 qualifies as an ORF whose function is uncertain. Trimming shortened V by 3 bases and J by 3 bases, and 12 bases separated the two germline ends. This CDR3 contains 14 residues. The chain's CDR3 is CARSSFTREETQYF. The CDR3 coding sequence is TGTGCCAGAAGCTCTTTCACGAGGGAAGAGACCCAGTACTTC.